This T cell receptor beta chain came from a study of T cell repertoires in cytomegalovirus infection (dated by TCRdb to between 2018 and 2021). At the level of the whole study: The HLA type of each donor mattered for the analysis, because public TCR beta signatures pointed to carriage of CMV infection along with the matching HLA type. The investigation overall reported the following: The ex vivo response was dominated by HLA-C-restricted CMV-specific TCR beta clonotypes, and the single most frequent clonotype in two of eight donors was supplied by these HLA-C-restricted clonotypes. Carriers of CMV infection plus the relevant HLA type were discriminated by the cumulative frequency of public TCR beta family members in the study cohort and in an independent 352-donor cohort.

A word on this clonotype: This clone's antigen is unknown. No much larger clone is present one base from it, and per-base qualities are unavailable.

The sample was run on an Illumina HiSeq 1500. In TCRdb, the public reads were trimmed at Q25 with fastp and aligned with MiXCR, with productive beta chains retained. Every distinct CDR3 protein forms one entry, paired with its most common genes and DNA. Present in this sample are roughly 500,000 distinct CDR3 sequences, 16% of which were seen just once. Together, the top ten hold 24% of the sample. There are 16 amino acids in the CDR3, from cysteine to phenylalanine inclusive. Only CDR3 DNA is held: 48 bases, read in frame from base 1. Based on the germline V gene (reference sequence), the CDR1 and CDR2 sequences are LNHNV and YYDKDF. Unmatched junction bases come to 4, with V trimmed by 3 bases and J by 1 base.

Sequenced material: CD8+ T cells from PBMCs. Recombination joined TRBV15 with TRBJ2-3, with 10 junctional bases fitting TRBD2. The TCR sequence derives from a human donor in good health (CMV status not recorded). Some clones in this sample may be carry-over from other donors' samples. The DNA is as follows: TGTGCCACCAGCAGCCAGCTAGCGGGGGGCACAGATACGCAGTATTTT. The resulting protein is CATSSQLAGGTDTQYF.